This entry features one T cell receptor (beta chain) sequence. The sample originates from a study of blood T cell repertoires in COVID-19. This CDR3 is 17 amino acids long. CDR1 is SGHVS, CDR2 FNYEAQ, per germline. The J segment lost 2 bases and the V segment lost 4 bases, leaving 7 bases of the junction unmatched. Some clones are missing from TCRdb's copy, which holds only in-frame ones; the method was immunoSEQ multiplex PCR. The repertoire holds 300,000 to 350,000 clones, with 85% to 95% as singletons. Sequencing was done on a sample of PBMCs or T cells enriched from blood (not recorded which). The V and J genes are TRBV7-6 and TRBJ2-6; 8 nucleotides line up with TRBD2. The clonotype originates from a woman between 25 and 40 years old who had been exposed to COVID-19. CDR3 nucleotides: TGTGCCAGCAGCTCTGGTCGGGGGGGACCTGGGGCCAACGTCCTGACTTTC. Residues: CASSSGRGGPGANVLTF.